This T cell receptor (beta chain) was retrieved from a study of blood T cells in healthy people across ages. The donors, aged about 6 to 100, were healthy Caucasians from Russia. No fewer than 5 micrograms of total RNA were isolated from every sample. Notes on the study in general: The study regarded diversity estimates from one million T cells as underestimates.

Then a second PCR, running about 6 to 12 cycles, was carried out with a sample-barcoded 5' primer and a J-beta primer mix. A single record per CDR3 protein comes from TCRdb applying MiXCR to the 5' RACE reads. The profile covers roughly 1,800,000 distinct CDR3 sequences, with 40% to 55% appearing a single time and less than 2.5% taken by the ten largest. Of note for this clonotype: What it binds is unknown. The junction shows a germline mismatch at one end, possibly a read error.

Germline assignment: CDR1 SGHRS and CDR2 YFSETQ. This CDR3 has 12 amino acids. The sample taken for sequencing was blood. The origin of this receptor is a woman in her forties in good health. The J gene is TRBJ2-7, the V gene TRBV5-1; no firm D call. The CDR3 nucleotides read TGTGCCAGCAGCTTAAGGTTAGACGAGCAGTACTTC. Protein: CASSLRLDEQYF. Supplemented by reference TRBV5-1 and TRBJ2-7, the full variable domain reads KAGVTQTPRYLIKTRGQQVTLSCSPISGHRSVSWYQQTPGQGLQFLFEYFSETQRNKGNFPGRFSGRQFSNSRSEMNVSTLELGDSALYLCASSLRLDEQYFGPGTRLTVT.